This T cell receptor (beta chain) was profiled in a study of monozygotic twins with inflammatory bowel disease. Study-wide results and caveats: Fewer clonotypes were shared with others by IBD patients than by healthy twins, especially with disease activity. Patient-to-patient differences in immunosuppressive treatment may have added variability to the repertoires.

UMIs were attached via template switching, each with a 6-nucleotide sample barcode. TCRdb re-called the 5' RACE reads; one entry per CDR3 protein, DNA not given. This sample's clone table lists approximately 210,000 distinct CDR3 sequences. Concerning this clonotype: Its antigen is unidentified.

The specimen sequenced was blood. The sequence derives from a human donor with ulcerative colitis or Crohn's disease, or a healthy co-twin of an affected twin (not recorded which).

The CDR3 loop is CASSKTGANTEAFF. The rearrangement uses TRBV12-3 or TRBV12-4 and TRBJ1-1; TCRdb's D call of TRBD1 is untestable without DNA. The CDR3 has 14 amino acids.